Given below is one TCR beta chain in context. The V gene end was trimmed by 5 bases and the J gene end by 6 bases; junction bases not matched to a gene: 8. The germline V gene has CDR1 ENHRY and CDR2 SYGVKD. The CDR3 runs 16 residues. The data were obtained in a study of blood T cell repertoires in COVID-19. TCRdb's copy holds only in-frame clones and misses some; the assay was immunoSEQ multiplex PCR. In the table there are around 56,000 clones, around 90% of which are singletons. V gene TRBV10-3 combines with J gene TRBJ2-1; TRBD2 aligns across 12 bases. The clonotype comes from a human donor in a cohort sampled during active COVID-19. The source material was peripheral blood. The CDR3 spells CAISIGTSGLRNEQFF. CDR3 DNA sequence: TGTGCCATCAGTATCGGGACTAGCGGGCTACGCAATGAGCAGTTCTTC.